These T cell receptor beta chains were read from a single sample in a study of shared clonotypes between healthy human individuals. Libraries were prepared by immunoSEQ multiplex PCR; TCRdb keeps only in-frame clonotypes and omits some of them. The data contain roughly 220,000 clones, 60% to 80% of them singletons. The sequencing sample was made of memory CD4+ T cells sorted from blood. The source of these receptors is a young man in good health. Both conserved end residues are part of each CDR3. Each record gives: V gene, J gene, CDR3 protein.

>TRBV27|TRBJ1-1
CASRQQGRLLYTEAFF
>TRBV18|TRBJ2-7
CASSPGQGLEQYF
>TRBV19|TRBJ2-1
CASRGMTSASSYNEQFF
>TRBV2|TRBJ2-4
CASSEMVAGVKNIQYF
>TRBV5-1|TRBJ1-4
CASSLVAGGNEKLFF
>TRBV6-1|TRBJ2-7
CASSEATRGIGQYF
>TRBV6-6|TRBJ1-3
CASGAGAISGNTIYF
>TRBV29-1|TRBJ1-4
CSALGPTDEKLFF
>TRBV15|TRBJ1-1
CATSRDRRFDTEAFF
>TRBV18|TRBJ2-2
CASSPDTANTGELFF
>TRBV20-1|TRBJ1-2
CSAISYGYTF
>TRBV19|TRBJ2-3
CASSVLGRDTQYF
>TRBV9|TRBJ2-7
CASSVRGDGDEQYF
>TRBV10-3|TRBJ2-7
CAISEFHEQYF
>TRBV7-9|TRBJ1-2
CASSLHETIGYTF
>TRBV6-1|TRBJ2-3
CASSASTLGGRGTDTQYF
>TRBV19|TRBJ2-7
CATKVGGLSYEQYF
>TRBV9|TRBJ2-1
CASSVEDRPYNEQFF
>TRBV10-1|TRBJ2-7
CASSDLLGEQYF
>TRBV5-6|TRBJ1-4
CASASTRQGNEKLFF
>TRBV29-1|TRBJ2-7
CSVVASGRPYEQYF
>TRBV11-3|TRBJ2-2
CTSSIINAGELFF
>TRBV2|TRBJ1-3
CASSEQGSGNTIYF
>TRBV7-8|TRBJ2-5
CASSLGTGARAQYF
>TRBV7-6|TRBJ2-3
CASSSRVSGKLSTDTQYF
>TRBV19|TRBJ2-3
CASRHQGSTDTQYF
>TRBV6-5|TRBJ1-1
CASSLSHLNTEAFF
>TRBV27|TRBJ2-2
CASSFSFTGELFF
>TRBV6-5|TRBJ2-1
CASSNDRGRGQFF
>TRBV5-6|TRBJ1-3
CASSHRGFRNTIYF
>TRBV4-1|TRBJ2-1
CASSPTSSLDPIYNEQFF
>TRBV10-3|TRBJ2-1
CAISESMVAGGLNEQFF
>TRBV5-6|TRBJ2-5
CASSLRETQYF
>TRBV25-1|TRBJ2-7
CASSGSPYEQYF
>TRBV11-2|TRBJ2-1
CASSSLTGVREQFF
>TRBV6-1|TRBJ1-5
CASRGGQVGPQHF
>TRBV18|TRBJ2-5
CASSPPGQREETQYF
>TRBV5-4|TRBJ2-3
CASSFRVLTDTQYF
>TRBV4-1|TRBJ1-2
CASSHKGADGYTF
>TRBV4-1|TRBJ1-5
CASSQEFRIQPQHF
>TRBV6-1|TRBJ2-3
CASIRGGAVDTQYF
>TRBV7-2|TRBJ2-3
CASSSGLAGGTDTQYF
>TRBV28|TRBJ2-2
CASRGGTGTVYTGELFF
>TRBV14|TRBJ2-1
CASSQVWDRGDSYNEQFF
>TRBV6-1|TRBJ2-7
CASSYGAISYEQYF
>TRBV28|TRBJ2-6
CASSLGSSGANVLTF
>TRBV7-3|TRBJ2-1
CASSPGLAGGPHNEQFF
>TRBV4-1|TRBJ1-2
CASSQDRGGLYGYTF
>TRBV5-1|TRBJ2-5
CASSFRPLTSGRGETQYF
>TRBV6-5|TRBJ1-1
CASSGPGYETEAFF
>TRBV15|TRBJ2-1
CATSREYEQFF
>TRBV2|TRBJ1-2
CASSESSVNGYTF
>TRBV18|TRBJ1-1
CASSPRQGAVENTEAFF
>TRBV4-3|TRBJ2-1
CASSQGLEYNEQFF
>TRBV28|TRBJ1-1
CASGARTEAFF
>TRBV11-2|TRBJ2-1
CASSPTSGYFNEQFF
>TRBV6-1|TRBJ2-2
CASNPARLNTGELFF